Following are 16 T cell receptor beta chains from one sample sequenced in a study of OX40 agonist ivuxolimab in advanced cancers. Measured with immunoSEQ multiplex PCR; TCRdb has only the in-frame clones, and not every one. The table has 90,000 to 120,000 clones, less than 95% seen once. This sample comprised CD4+ or CD8+ T cells sorted from blood, obtained in a trial of the OX40 agonist ivuxolimab. All receptors derive from an adult with an advanced solid tumor such as melanoma, head and neck, liver or kidney cancer.

Concerning this clone itself: The sample contains more than one DNA sequence encoding this CDR3. V and J are TRBV30 and TRBJ1-1; tentatively, D is TRBD1 (6 bases). V lost 1 base, J lost 1 base, and 7 bases lay in between. This CDR3 contains 13 residues. CDR1 and CDR2 from the germline V gene are GTSNPN and SVGIG (reference sequence). CDR3 sequence reads: CAWSGGANTEAFF. For the CDR3, the DNA is TGTGCCTGGAGTGGGGGGGCGAACACTGAAGCTTTCTTT.

The genes are TRBV2 and TRBJ2-1, with D perhaps matching TRBD2 (6 bases). Germline CDR1 SNHLY, CDR2 FYNNEI. CDR3 size: 15 residues. Trimming shortened V by 4 bases and J by 7 bases, and 17 bases separated the two germline ends. CDR3 sequence reads: CASSVEGIGANEQFF. The CDR3 DNA is TGTGCCAGCAGTGTGGAGGGAATTGGAGCGAATGAGCAGTTCTTC.

V gene TRBV30 combines with J gene TRBJ1-6; no clear D. CDR1 is GTSNPN, CDR2 SVGIG, per germline (reference sequence). The CDR3 has 15 amino acids. The V and J ends lost 2 bases and 6 bases respectively, with 14 bases between them. CDR3: CAWSIAGSINSPLHF. The DNA for the CDR3 is TGTGCCTGGAGTATTGCGGGATCCATTAATTCACCCCTCCACTTT.

This clone has just one count. This sequence joins TRBV27 and TRBJ2-1, with no clear D. Trimming removed 8 bases from V and 0 bases from J, with 14 bases in between. The CDR3 consists of 15 residues. Germline assignment: CDR1 MNHEY and CDR2 SMNVEV (reference sequence). The CDR3 sequence: CASSPAASSYNEQFF. CDR3 nucleotides: TGTGCCAGCTCCCCCGCAGCAAGCTCCTACAATGAGCAGTTCTTC.

V gene TRBV7-2 combines with J gene TRBJ1-5; TRBD1 agrees at 7 bases. Per germline, CDR1 SGHTA and CDR2 FQGNSA. Germline trimming cut 5 bases from V and 4 bases from J; bases unmatched to any gene: 8. CDR3 size: 15 residues. CDR3: CASSPTGPTNQPQHF. CDR3 nucleotide sequence: TGTGCCAGCAGCCCGACAGGGCCCACTAATCAGCCCCAGCATTTT. Full variable domain (outside the CDR3, taken from reference TRBV7-2 and TRBJ1-5): GAGVSQSPSNKVTEKGKDVELRCDPISGHTALYWYRQSLGQGLEFLIYFQGNSAPDKSGLPSDRFSAERTGGSVSTLTIQRTQQEDSAVYLCASSPTGPTNQPQHFGDGTRLSIL.

The gene calls are TRBV28 and TRBJ1-2; 7 nucleotides agree with TRBD1. This CDR3 is 14 amino acids long. V trimming: 4 bases; J trimming: 2 bases; junction bases outside the gene matches: 4. Per the germline V gene, CDR1 is MDHEN and CDR2 is SYDVKM. The CDR3 DNA reads TGTGCCAGCAGTTCCCAGGGGGGGAACTATGGCTACACCTTC. It yields the protein CASSSQGGNYGYTF.

The chain joins TRBV2 to TRBJ1-4; D perhaps matches TRBD1 (6 bases). Germline loops: CDR1 SNHLY, CDR2 FYNNEI. The ends were cut back, 6 bases at V and 5 bases at J, with 16 bases in the middle. The CDR3 contains 15 residues. Here the CDR3 reads CASSAEKGGNEKLFF. DNA for the CDR3: TGTGCCAGCAGCGCGGAGAAGGGGGGGAATGAAAAACTGTTTTTT.

This rearrangement joins TRBV28 to TRBJ2-7; D is ambiguous. V was cut by 4 bases and J by 6 bases, with 7 bases left in between. Germline lookup yields CDR1 MDHEN and CDR2 SYDVKM. CDR3 size: 11 residues. The CDR3 loop is CASSWVGEQYF. The CDR3 nucleotides are TGTGCCAGCAGTTGGGTTGGCGAGCAGTACTTC.

V and J are TRBV10-1 and TRBJ2-2, with D possibly being TRBD2 (6 bases). V gave up 4 bases and J gave up 5 bases, with 11 bases separating them. The CDR3 has 14 residues. The germline V gene encodes CDR1 WNHNN and CDR2 SYGVQD (reference sequence). Here the CDR3 DNA reads TGCGCCAGCAGTGGGGACTCGGGGACCGGGGAGCTGTTTTTT. Amino acid sequence: CASSGDSGTGELFF.

The rearrangement uses TRBV5-1 and TRBJ2-7; D ambiguous. Germline assignment: CDR1 SGHRS and CDR2 YFSETQ. This CDR3 has 15 residues. Between the trimmed V and J ends, which lost 0 bases and 3 bases, there was a span of 13 bases. In DNA form, the CDR3 reads TGCGCCAGCAGCTTGGACCAGAGTATATACTACGAGCAGTACTTC. Amino acids: CASSLDQSIYYEQYF.

V usage is TRBV5-4 and J usage is TRBJ1-2, with 8 bases lining up with TRBD1. The V gene end was trimmed by 4 bases and the J gene end by 2 bases; junction bases not matched to a gene: 7. Germline lookup yields CDR1 SGHNT and CDR2 YYREEE (reference sequence). CDR3 length equals 15 residues. CDR3 DNA sequence: TGTGCCAGCAGCCGGCCGGACAGGGCGAACTATGGCTACACCTTC. It encodes CASSRPDRANYGYTF. Full variable domain (outside the CDR3, taken from reference TRBV5-4 and TRBJ1-2): ETGVTQSPTHLIKTRGQQVTLRCSSQSGHNTVSWYQQALGQGPQFIFQYYREEENGRGNFPPRFSGLQFPNYSSELNVNALELDDSALYLCASSRPDRANYGYTFGSGTRLTVV.

Remarks on this clone: A clone one base away is much larger, so this may be a read error. CDR3 sequence (DNA): TGTGCCAGCTCACCCCTCAGGACAGGGGGCGACTATGGCTACACCTTC. This translates into CASSPLRTGGDYGYTF. V is TRBV18 and J is TRBJ1-2, with 11 bases that match TRBD1. The CDR3 has 16 amino acids. V lost 3 bases to trimming and J lost 3 bases; unmatched junction nucleotides: 6. From germline, CDR1 is KGHSH and CDR2 LQKENI.

The chain couples TRBV7-8 to TRBJ1-3, with TRBD1 identical over 7 bases. The CDR3 runs to 16 residues. From germline, CDR1 is SGHVS and CDR2 FQNEAQ. The junction had 7 bases not matched to a gene; V was cut back by 5 bases and J by 0 bases. The CDR3 here is CASSLRQGSSGNTIYF. CDR3 coding DNA: TGTGCCAGCAGCCTACGACAGGGAAGCTCTGGAAACACCATATATTTT.

The chain links TRBV9 to TRBJ2-1, with TRBD2 matching over 8 bases. Germline assignment: CDR1 SGDLS and CDR2 YYNGEE. CDR3 length equals 15 residues. Trimming took 5 bases from V and 9 from J; bases not matched to a gene: 13. In DNA form, the CDR3 reads TGTGCCAGCAGTTTTTCTAGTGCGGGGGGAGTTGAGCAGTTCTTC. Translation: CASSFSSAGGVEQFF.

The CDR3: CASSIRPGRDRSGNEQFF. CDR3 DNA sequence: TGTGCCAGTAGTATAAGGCCCGGCCGGGACAGGTCGGGCAATGAGCAGTTCTTC. V is TRBV19 and J is TRBJ2-1; 8 nucleotides agree with TRBD1. CDR3 size: 18 residues. Trimming cost V 2 bases and J 6 bases; bases outside gene matches: 15. The germline CDR1 and CDR2 sequences are LNHDA and SQIVND (reference sequence).

The chain employs TRBV11-2 and TRBJ2-7; the match to TRBD2 covers 12 bases. The germline gives CDR1 SGHAT, CDR2 FQNNGV. The CDR3 is 17 amino acids. V lost 3 bases, J lost 4 bases, and 10 bases stayed unmatched. CDR3 residues: CASSLRTSGNPGYEQYF. The CDR3 bases are TGTGCCAGCAGCTTGAGGACTAGCGGGAATCCGGGGTACGAGCAGTACTTC. The variable domain in full, with the rest retrieved from reference TRBV11-2 and TRBJ2-7, is EAGVAQSPRYKIIEKRQSVAFWCNPISGHATLYWYQQILGQGPKLLIQFQNNGVVDDSQLPKDRFSAERLKGVDSTLKIQPAKLEDSAVYLCASSLRTSGNPGYEQYFGPGTRLTVT.